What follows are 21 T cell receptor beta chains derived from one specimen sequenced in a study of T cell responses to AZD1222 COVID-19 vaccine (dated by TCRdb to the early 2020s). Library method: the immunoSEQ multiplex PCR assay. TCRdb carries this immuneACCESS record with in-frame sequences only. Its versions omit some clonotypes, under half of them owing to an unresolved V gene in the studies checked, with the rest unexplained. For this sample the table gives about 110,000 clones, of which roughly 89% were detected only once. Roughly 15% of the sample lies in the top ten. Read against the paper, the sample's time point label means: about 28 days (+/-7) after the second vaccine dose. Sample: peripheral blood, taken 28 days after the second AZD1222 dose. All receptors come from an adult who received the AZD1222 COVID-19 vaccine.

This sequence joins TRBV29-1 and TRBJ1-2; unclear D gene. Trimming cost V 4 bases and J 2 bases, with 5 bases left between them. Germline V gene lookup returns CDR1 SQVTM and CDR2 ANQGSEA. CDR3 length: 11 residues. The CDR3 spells CSVGGNYGYTF. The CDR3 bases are TGCAGCGTTGGGGGAAACTATGGCTACACCTTC.

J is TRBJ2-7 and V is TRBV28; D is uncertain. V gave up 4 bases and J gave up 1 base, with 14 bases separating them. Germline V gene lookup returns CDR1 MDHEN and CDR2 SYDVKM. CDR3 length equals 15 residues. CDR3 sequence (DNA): TGTGCCAGCAGTTCGCCAGAGCGCTGGTCCTACGAGCAGTACTTC. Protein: CASSSPERWSYEQYF. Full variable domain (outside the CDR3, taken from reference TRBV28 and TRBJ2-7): DVKVTQSSRYLVKRTGEKVFLECVQDMDHENMFWYRQDPGLGLRLIYFSYDVKMKEKGDIPEGYSVSREKKERFSLILESASTNQTSMYLCASSSPERWSYEQYFGPGTRLTVT.

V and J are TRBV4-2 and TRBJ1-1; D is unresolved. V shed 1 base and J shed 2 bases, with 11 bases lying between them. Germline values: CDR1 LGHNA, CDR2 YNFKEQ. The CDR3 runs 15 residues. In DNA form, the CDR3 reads TGTGCCAGCAGCCAAGCGGCTTTGGGAAACACTGAAGCTTTCTTT. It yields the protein CASSQAALGNTEAFF.

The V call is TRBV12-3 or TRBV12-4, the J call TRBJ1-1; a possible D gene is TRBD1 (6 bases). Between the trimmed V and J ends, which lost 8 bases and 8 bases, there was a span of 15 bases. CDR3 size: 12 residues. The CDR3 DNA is TGTGCCAGCCGGGGGGCAAACAGGGAAGCTTTCTTT. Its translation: CASRGANREAFF.

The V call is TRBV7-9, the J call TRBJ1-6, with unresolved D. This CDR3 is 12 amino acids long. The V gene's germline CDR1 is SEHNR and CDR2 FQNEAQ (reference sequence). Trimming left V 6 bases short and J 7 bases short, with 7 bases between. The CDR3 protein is CASRLQNSPLHF. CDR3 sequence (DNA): TGTGCCAGCAGACTACAAAATTCACCCCTCCACTTT.

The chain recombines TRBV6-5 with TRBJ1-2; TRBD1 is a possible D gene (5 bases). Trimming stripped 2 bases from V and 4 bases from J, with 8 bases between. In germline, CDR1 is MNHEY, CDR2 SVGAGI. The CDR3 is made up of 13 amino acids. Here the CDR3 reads CASSYERGYGYTF. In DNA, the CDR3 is TGTGCCAGCAGTTACGAGAGGGGCTATGGCTACACCTTC.

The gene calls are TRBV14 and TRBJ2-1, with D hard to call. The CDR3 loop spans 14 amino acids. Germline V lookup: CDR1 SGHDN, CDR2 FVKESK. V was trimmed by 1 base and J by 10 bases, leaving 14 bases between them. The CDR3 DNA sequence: TGTGCCAGCAGCCAAGTAAGTCAGACCCTCGAGCAGTTCTTC. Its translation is CASSQVSQTLEQFF.

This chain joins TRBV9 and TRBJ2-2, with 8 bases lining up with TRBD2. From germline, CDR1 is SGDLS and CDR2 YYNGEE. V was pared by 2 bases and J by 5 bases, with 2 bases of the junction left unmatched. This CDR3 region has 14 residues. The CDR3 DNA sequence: TGTGCCAGCAGCGTTAGCGGGATAACCGGGGAGCTGTTTTTT. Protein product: CASSVSGITGELFF. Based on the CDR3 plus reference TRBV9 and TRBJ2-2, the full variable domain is DSGVTQTPKHLITATGQRVTLRCSPRSGDLSVYWYQQSLDQGLQFLIQYYNGEERAKGNILERFSAQQFPDLHSELNLSSLELGDSALYFCASSVSGITGELFFGEGSRLTVL.

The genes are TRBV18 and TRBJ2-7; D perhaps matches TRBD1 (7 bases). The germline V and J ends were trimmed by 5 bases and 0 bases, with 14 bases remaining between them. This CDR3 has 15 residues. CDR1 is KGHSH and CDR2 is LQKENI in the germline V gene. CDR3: CASSFRGETSYEQYF. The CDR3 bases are TGTGCCAGCTCATTCAGGGGGGAGACCTCCTACGAGCAGTACTTC.

The CDR3 protein is CASSYSLPDRGYEQYF. In DNA form, the CDR3 reads TGTGCCAGCAGTTACTCCCTCCCGGACAGGGGCTACGAGCAGTACTTC. The rearrangement links TRBV6-5 to TRBJ2-7; 9 bases align to TRBD1. This CDR3 is 16 amino acids long. CDR1 is MNHEY, CDR2 SVGAGI, per germline. After removal of 0 bases from V and 3 bases from J, the junction contained 6 bases not matched to a gene.

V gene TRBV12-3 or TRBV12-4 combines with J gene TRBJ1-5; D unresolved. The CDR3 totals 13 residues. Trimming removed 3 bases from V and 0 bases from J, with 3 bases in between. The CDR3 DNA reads TGTGCCAGCAGTTTTAATAGCAATCAGCCCCAGCATTTT. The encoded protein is CASSFNSNQPQHF.

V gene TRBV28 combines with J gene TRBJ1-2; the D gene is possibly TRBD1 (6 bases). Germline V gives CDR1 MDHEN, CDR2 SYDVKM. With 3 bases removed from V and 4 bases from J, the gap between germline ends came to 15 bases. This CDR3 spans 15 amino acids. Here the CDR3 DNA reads TGTGCCAGCAGTTTCACAGGGAGGCTTAGCTATGGCTACACCTTC. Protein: CASSFTGRLSYGYTF.

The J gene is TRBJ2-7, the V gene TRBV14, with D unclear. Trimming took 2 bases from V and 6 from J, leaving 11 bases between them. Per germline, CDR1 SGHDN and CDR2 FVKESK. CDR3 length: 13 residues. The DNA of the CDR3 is TGTGCCAGCAGCCAATGGGTAGTAGCCGAGCAGTACTTC. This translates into CASSQWVVAEQYF. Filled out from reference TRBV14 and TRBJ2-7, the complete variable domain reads EAGVTQFPSHSVIEKGQTVTLRCDPISGHDNLYWYRRVMGKEIKFLLHFVKESKQDESGMPNNRFLAERTGGTYSTLKVQPAELEDSGVYFCASSQWVVAEQYFGPGTRLTVT.

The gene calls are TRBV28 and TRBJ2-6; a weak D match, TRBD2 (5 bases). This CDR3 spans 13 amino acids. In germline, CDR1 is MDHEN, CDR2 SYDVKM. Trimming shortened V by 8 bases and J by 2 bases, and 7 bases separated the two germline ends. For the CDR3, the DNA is TGTGCCAGCTTGGGAGCTGGGGCCAACGTCCTGACTTTC. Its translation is CASLGAGANVLTF.

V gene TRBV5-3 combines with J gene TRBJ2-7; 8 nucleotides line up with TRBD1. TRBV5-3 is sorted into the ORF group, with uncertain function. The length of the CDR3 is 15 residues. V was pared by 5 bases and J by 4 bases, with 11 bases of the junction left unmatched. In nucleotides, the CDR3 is TGTGCCAGAAGTGGTGTAGGCCAGGGGGCATACGAGCAGTACTTC. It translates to CARSGVGQGAYEQYF.

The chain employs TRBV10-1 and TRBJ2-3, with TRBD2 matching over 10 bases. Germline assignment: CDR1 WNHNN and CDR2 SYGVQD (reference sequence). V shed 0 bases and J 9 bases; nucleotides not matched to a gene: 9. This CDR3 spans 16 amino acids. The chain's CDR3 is CASSESSGRARRTQYF. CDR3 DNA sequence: TGCGCCAGCAGTGAGTCGAGCGGGAGGGCCCGTCGGACGCAGTATTTT.

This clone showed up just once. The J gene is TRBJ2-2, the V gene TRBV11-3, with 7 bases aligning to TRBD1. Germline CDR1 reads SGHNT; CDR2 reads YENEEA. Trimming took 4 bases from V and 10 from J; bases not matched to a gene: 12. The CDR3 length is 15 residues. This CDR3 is CASSSTGAGTEELFF. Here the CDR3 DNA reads TGTGCCAGCAGCTCCACAGGGGCAGGGACGGAGGAGCTGTTTTTT.

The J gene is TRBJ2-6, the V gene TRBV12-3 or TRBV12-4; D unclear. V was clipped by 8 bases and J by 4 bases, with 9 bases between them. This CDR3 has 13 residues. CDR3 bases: TGTGCCAGCCAGAGGAACGGGGCCAACGTCCTGACTTTC. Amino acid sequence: CASQRNGANVLTF.

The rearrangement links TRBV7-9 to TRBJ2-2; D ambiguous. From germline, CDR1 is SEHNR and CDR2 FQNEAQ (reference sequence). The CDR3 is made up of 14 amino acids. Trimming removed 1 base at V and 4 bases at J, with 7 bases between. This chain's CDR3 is CASSLVGSTGELFF. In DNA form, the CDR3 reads TGTGCCAGCAGCTTAGTAGGATCCACCGGGGAGCTGTTTTTT.

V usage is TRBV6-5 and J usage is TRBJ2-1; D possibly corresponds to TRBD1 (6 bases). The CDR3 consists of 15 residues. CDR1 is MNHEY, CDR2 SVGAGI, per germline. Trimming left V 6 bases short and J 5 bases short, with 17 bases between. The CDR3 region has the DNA TGTGCCAGCAGCTACGACAGGCGGCTCGACAATGAGCAGTTCTTC. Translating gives CASSYDRRLDNEQFF.

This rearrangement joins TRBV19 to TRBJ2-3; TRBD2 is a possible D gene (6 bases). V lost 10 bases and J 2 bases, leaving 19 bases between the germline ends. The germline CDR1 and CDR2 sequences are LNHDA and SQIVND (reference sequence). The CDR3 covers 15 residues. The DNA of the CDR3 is TGTGCCACCCGGAGGGGCGCGACGTTCACAGATACGCAGTATTTT. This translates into CATRRGATFTDTQYF.